This T cell receptor (beta chain) was sequenced during a study of beta chain features in type 1 diabetes. Across the whole study: In age, gender and cell yields, patients were similar to healthy donors. General study points: cDNA-based sequencing might over-represent cells highly expressing TCR. TCRB CDR3s were moderately but significantly shorter in Type 1 diabetes patients in all four CD4+ subsets.

Trimming removed 2 bases at V and 1 base at J, with 10 bases between. The CDR3 spans 14 residues. Germline assignment: CDR1 SQVTM and CDR2 ANQGSEA. CD4+ naive, central memory, regulatory and stem cell-like memory cells were sorted via CD45RO/CCR7/CD25/CD127/CD95/CD27. Expressed TCRB transcripts were sequenced because the isolated RNA had all been reverse transcribed beforehand. TCRdb's table, derived via immunoSEQ multiplex PCR, lists solely in-frame clones and lacks some. Of about 230,000 clones listed, approximately 16% are singletons. In the case of this clone: No antigen is known for it.

The gene calls are TRBV29-1 and TRBJ2-3; the D is unclear. The sequencing sample was made of naive CD4+ T cells from blood. The receptor comes from a young man with type 1 diabetes. CDR3 amino acids: CSVEHGRGTDTQYF. As DNA, the CDR3 is TGCAGCGTTGAACACGGTCGGGGCACAGATACGCAGTATTTT.